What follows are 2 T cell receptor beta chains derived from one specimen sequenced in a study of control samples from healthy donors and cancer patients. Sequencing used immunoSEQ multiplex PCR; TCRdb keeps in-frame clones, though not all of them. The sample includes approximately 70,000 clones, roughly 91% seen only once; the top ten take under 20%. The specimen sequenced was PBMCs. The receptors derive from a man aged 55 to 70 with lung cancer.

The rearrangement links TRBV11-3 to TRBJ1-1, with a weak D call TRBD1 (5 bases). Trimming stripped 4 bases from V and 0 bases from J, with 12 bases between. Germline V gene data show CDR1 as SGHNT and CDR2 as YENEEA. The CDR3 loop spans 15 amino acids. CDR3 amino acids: CASSSGGKMNTEAFF. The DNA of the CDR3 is TGTGCCAGCAGCTCCGGGGGGAAGATGAACACTGAAGCTTTCTTT.

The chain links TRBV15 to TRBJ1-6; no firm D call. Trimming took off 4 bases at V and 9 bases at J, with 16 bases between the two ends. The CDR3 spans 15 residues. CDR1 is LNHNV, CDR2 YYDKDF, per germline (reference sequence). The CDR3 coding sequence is TGTGCCACCAGCACTCGAGAGGGTCTTGGTTCACCCCTCCACTTT. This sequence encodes CATSTREGLGSPLHF. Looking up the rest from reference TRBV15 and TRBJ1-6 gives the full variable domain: DAMVIQNPRYQVTQFGKPVTLSCSQTLNHNVMYWYQQKSSQAPKLLFHYYDKDFNNEADTPDNFQSRRPNTSFCFLDIRSPGLGDTAMYLCATSTREGLGSPLHFGNGTRLTVT.